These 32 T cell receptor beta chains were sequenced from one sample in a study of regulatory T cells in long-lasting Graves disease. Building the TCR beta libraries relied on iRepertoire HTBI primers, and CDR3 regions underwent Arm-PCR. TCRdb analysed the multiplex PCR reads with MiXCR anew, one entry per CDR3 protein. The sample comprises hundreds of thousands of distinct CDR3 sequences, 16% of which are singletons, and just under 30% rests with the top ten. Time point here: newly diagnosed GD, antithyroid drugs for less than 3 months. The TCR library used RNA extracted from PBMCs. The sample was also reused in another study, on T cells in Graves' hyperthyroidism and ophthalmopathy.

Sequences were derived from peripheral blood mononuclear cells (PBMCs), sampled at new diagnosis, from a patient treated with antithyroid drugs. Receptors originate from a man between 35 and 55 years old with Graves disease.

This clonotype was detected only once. The CDR3 coding sequence is TGTGCCAGCAGTATAGACAGGGATACCTATGGCTACACCTTC. Translation gives CASSIDRDTYGYTF. The chain uses TRBV6-1 and TRBJ1-2; 7 bases match TRBD1. Trimming at V came to 5 bases and at J to 4 bases, leaving 7 bases not matched to a gene. Germline V gene sequence: CDR1 MNHNS, CDR2 SASEGT. This CDR3 has 14 amino acids.

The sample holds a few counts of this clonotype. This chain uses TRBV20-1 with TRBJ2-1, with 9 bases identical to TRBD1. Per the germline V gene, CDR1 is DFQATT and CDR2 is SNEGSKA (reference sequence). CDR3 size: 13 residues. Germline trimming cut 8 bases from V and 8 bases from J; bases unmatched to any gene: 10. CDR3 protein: CSSRDRVKHEQFF. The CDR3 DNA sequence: TGCAGTTCCCGGGACAGGGTAAAGCATGAGCAGTTCTTC.

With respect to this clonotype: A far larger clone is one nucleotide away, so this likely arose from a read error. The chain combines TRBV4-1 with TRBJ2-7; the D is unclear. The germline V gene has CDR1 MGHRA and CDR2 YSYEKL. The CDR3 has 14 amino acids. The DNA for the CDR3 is TGTGCCAGCAGCCAAGCCGGGCCCAGACGGGAGCAGTACTTC. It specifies CASSQAGPRREQYF.

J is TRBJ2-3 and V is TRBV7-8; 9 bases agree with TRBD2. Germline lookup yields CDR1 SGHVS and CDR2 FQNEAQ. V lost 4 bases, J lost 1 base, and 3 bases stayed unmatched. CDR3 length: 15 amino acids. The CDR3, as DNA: TGTGCCAGCAGCTCACGGACTAGCGGCACAGATACGCAGTATTTT. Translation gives CASSSRTSGTDTQYF. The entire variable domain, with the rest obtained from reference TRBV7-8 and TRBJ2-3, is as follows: GAGVSQSPRYKVAKRGQDVALRCDPISGHVSLFWYQQALGQGPEFLTYFQNEAQLDKSGLPSDRFFAERPEGSVSTLKIQRTQQEDSAVYLCASSSRTSGTDTQYFGPGTRLTVL.

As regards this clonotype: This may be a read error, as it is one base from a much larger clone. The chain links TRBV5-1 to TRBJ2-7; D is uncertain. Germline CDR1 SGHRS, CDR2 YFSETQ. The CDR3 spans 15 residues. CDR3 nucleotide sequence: TGTGCCAGCAGCGCCGATAGTGAGGCTGACTACGAGCAGTACTTC. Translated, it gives CASSADSEADYEQYF.

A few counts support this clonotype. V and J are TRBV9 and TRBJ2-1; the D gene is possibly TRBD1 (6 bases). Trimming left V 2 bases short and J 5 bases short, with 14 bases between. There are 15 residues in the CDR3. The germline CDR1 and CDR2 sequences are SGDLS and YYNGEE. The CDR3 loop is CASSVSLGADNEQFF. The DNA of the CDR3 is TGTGCCAGCAGCGTTTCTCTGGGGGCGGACAATGAGCAGTTCTTC.

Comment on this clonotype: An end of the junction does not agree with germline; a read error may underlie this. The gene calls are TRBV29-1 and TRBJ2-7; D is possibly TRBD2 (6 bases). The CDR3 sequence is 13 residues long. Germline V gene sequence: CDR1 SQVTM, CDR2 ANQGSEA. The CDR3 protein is CSVRDGDSYGQYF. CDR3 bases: TGCAGCGTTCGGGACGGGGACTCCTACGGGCAGTACTTC.

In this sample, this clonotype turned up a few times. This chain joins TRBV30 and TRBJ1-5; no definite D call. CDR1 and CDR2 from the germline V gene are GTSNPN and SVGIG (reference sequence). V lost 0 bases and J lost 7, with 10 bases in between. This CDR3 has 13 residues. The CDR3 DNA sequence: TGTGCCTGGAGTGTAACAGAAACGCAGCCCCAGCATTTT. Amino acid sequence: CAWSVTETQPQHF.

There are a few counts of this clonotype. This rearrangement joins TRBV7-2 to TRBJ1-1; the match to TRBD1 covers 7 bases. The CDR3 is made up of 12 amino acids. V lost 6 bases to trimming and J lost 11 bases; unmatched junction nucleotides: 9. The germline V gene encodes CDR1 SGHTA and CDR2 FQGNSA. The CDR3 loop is CASRPPGQQAFF. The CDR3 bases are TGTGCCAGCAGGCCCCCGGGACAGCAGGCTTTCTTT.

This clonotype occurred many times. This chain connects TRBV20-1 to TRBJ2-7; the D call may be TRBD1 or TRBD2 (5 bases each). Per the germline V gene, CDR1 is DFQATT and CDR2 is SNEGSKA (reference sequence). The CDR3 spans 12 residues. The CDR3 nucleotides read TGCAGAGTCGGGGCAGGGACCTACGAGCAGTACTTC. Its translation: CRVGAGTYEQYF.

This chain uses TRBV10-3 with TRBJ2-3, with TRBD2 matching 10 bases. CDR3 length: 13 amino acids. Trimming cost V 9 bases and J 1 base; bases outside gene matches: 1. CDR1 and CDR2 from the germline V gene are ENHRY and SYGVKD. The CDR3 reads CAIGLAGTDTQYF. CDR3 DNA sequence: TGTGCCATTGGACTAGCGGGCACAGATACGCAGTATTTT.

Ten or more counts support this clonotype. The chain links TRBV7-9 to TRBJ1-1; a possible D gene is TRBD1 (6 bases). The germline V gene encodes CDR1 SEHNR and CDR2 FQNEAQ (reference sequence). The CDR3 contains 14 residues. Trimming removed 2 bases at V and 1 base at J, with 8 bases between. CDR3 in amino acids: CASSLHRENTEAFF. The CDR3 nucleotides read TGTGCCAGCAGCTTACACAGGGAGAACACTGAAGCTTTCTTT.

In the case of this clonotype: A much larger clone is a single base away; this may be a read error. CDR3: CASSLARRAMYIDTQYF. For the CDR3, the DNA is TGCGCCAGCAGCTTGGCCCGCAGGGCAATGTACATAGATACGCAGTATTTT. The chain employs TRBV5-1 and TRBJ2-3; D perhaps matches TRBD1 (5 bases). From germline, CDR1 is SGHRS and CDR2 YFSETQ. The CDR3 has 17 residues. Trimming took 0 bases from V and 5 from J, leaving 19 bases between them.

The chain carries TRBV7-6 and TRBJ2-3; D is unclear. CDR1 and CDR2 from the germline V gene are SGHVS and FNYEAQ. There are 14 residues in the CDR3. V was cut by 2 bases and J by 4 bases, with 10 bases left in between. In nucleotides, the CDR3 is TGTGCCAGCAGCTTATTCACGGGCCCAGATACGCAGTATTTT. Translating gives CASSLFTGPDTQYF. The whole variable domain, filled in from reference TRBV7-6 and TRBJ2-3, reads GAGVSQSPRYKVTKRGQDVALRCDPISGHVSLYWYRQALGQGPEFLTYFNYEAQQDKSGLPNDRFSAERPEGSISTLTIQRTEQRDSAMYRCASSLFTGPDTQYFGPGTRLTVL.

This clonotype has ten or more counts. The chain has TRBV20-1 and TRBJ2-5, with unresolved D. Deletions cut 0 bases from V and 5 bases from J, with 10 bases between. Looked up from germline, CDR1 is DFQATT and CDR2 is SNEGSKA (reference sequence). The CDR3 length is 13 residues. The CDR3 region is CSARDPSGETQYF. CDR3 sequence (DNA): TGCAGTGCTAGAGACCCTTCAGGCGAGACCCAGTACTTC.

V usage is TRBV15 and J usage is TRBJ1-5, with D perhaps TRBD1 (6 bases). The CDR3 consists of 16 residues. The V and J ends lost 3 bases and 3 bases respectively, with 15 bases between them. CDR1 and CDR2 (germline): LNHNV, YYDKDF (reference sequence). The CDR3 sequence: CATSSGGGSYNQPQHF. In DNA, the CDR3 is TGTGCCACCAGCAGTGGGGGCGGATCCTACAATCAGCCCCAGCATTTT.

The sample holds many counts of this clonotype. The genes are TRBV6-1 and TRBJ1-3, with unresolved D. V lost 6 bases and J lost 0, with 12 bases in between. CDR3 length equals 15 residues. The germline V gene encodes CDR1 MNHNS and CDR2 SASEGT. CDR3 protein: CASRESAFSGNTIYF. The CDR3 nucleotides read TGTGCCAGCAGGGAATCAGCCTTCTCTGGAAACACCATATATTTT.

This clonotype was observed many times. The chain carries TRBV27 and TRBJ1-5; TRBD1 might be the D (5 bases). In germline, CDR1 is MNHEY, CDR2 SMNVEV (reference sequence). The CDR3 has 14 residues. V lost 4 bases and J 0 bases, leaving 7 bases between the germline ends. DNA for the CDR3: TGTGCCAGCAGTTCCAGGGATAGCAATCAGCCCCAGCATTTT. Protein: CASSSRDSNQPQHF.

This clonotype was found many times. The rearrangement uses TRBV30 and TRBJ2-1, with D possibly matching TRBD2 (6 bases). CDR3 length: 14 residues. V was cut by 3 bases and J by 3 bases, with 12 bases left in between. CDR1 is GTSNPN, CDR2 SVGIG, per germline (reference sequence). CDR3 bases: TGTGCCTGGAGCATAATAGCGGACTACAATGAGCAGTTCTTC. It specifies CAWSIIADYNEQFF.

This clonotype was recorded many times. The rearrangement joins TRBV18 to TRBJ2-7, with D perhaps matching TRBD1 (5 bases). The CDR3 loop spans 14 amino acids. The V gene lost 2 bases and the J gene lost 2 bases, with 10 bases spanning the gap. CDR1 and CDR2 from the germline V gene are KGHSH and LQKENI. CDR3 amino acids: CASSPTQDTYEQYF. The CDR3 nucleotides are TGTGCCAGCTCACCAACACAGGATACCTACGAGCAGTACTTC.

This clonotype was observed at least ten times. This CDR3 reads CASSPRANQETQYF. In nucleotides, the CDR3 is TGTGCCAGCAGCCCCAGGGCCAACCAAGAGACCCAGTACTTC. This chain connects TRBV7-2 to TRBJ2-5, with D perhaps matching TRBD1 (5 bases). Trimming shortened V by 5 bases and J by 0 bases, and 10 bases separated the two germline ends. Germline V gene lookup returns CDR1 SGHTA and CDR2 FQGNSA. The CDR3 is 14 amino acids.

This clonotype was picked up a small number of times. Here the CDR3 reads CASSLFFMSETQYF. The CDR3 DNA sequence: TGTGCCAGCAGTTTATTCTTTATGTCTGAGACCCAGTACTTC. The chain couples TRBV27 to TRBJ2-5; D not certain. The CDR3 runs to 14 residues. CDR1 and CDR2 from the germline V gene are MNHEY and SMNVEV (reference sequence). Deletions cut 1 base from V and 5 bases from J, with 11 bases between.

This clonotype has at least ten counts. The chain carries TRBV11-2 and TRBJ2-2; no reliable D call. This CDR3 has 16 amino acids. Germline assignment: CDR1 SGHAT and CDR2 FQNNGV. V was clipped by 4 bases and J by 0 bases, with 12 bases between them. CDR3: CASSWRLHANTGELFF. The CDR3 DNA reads TGTGCCAGCAGCTGGAGACTGCACGCGAACACCGGGGAGCTGTTTTTT.

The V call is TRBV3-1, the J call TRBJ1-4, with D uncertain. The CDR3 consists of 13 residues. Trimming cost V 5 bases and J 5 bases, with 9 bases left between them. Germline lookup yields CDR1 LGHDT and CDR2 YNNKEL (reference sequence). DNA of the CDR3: TGTGCCAGCAGCGGACCGGCCAATGAAAAACTGTTTTTT. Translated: CASSGPANEKLFF.

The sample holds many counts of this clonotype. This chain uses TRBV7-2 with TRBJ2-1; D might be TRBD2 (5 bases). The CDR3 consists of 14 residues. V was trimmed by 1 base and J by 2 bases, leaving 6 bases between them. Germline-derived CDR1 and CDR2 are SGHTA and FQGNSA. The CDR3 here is CASSLDGAYNEQFF. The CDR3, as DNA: TGTGCCAGCAGCTTAGACGGGGCCTACAATGAGCAGTTCTTC.

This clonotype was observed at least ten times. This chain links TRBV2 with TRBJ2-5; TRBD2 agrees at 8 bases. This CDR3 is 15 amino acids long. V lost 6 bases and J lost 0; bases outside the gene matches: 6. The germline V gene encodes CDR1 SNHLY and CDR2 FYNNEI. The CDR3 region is CASRPSGSYQETQYF. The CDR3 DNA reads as TGTGCCAGCAGGCCTAGCGGGTCGTACCAAGAGACCCAGTACTTC.

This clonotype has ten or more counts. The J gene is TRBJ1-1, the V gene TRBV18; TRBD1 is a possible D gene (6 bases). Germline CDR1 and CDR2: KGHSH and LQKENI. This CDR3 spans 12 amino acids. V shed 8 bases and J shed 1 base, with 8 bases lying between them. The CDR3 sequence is CASSRGNTEAFF. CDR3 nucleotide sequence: TGTGCCAGCAGCAGGGGGAACACTGAAGCTTTCTTT.

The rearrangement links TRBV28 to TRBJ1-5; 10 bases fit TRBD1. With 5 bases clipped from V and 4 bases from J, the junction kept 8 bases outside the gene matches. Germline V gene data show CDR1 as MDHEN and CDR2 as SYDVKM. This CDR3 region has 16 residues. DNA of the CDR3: TGTGCCAGCAGTCCACCGACAGGGGGCACAAATCAGCCCCAGCATTTT. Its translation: CASSPPTGGTNQPQHF.

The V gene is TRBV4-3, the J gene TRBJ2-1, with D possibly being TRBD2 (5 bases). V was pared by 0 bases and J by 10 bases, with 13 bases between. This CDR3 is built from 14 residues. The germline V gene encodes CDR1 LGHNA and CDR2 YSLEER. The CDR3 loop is CASSQDARSGEQFF. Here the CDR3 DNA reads TGCGCCAGCAGCCAAGACGCCCGCTCGGGGGAGCAGTTCTTC.

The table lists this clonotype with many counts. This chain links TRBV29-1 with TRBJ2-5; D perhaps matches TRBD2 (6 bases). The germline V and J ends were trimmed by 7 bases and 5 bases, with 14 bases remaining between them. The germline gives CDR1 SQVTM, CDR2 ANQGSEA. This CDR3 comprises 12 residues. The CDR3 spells CSAREGGETQYF. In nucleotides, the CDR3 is TGCAGCGCCCGCGAAGGAGGGGAGACCCAGTACTTC.

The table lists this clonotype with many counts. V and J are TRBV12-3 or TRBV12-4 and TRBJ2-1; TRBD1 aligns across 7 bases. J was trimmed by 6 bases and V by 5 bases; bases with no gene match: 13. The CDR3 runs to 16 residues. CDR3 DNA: TGTGCCAGCAGTCCCCTAGACAGGGCCCCCCCCAATGAGCAGTTCTTC. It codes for CASSPLDRAPPNEQFF.

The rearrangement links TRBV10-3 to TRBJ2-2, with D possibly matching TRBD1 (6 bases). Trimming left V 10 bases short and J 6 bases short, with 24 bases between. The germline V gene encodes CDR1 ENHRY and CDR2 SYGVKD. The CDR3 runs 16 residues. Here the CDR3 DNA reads TGTGCCACTTCGGGGTTGACAGGCGCGGGCGCCGGGGAGCTGTTTTTT. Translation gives CATSGLTGAGAGELFF.